A selection of T cell receptor beta chains follows, all from one sample in a study of T-cell reconstitution after alpha-beta-depleted transplantation in children. MiXCR, run by TCRdb on the PCR reads, gives a single entry per CDR3 protein. The data show roughly 500,000 distinct CDR3 sequences, roughly 10% seen once. Sequenced here: PBMCs, sampled before TCRalphabeta/CD19-depleted stem cell transplant. The receptors derive from a child aged 2-15 years with inherited bone marrow failure, due to receive a stem cell transplant. CDR3s include the opening cysteine and the closing phenylalanine or tryptophan. A D gene is named only where the DNA matches it firmly. Size tells how often a clone was seen (once, few, many) or the class of an expanded clone, and some rows leave it out.

TGTGCCAGCAGTTACGGTACAGAAACCTACGAGCAGTACTTC	CASSYGTETYEQYF	.	TRBJ2-7	many	TRBV6-5
TGTGCCAGCAGCTTAGTCCTCGGACTAGCCAAAAACATTCAGTACTTC	CASSLVLGLAKNIQYF	.	TRBJ2-4	many	TRBV7-2
TGTGCCAGCAGCTTCACAGGAACCAATGAGCAGTTCTTC	CASSFTGTNEQFF	.	TRBJ2-1	.	TRBV7-2
TGTGCCAGCAGCTTAGATAGAAACACAGATACGCAGTATTTT	CASSLDRNTDTQYF	.	TRBJ2-3	.	TRBV7-2
TGTGCCAGCTCACCACCTGGACTGGTTTCCTACGAGCAGTACTTC	CASSPPGLVSYEQYF	.	TRBJ2-7	many	TRBV18
TGCGCCAGCAGCCAAGATCGTCTAGCGGGAGTCTACAATGAGCAGTTCTTC	CASSQDRLAGVYNEQFF	TRBD2	TRBJ2-1	many	TRBV4-3
TGTGCCAGTAGTATTGAGGGTTCTAGAGGCTACACCTTC	CASSIEGSRGYTF	.	TRBJ1-2	.	TRBV19
TGTGCCAGCAGTTTCCTTGGGACAGGTCGTCGGGGGGATGAGCAGTTCTTC	CASSFLGTGRRGDEQFF	.	TRBJ2-1	.	TRBV28
TGCAGCGTTGAAGATCGGGGGGGACAAGAGACCCAGTACTTC	CSVEDRGGQETQYF	TRBD2	TRBJ2-5	many	TRBV29-1
TGTGCCAGCTCACCACCCGGGAACAGGGAACGCGAGCAGTACTTC	CASSPPGNREREQYF	.	TRBJ2-7	.	TRBV18
TGCAGTGCTAGAGATTTGGTCGGTGAGCAGTTCTTC	CSARDLVGEQFF	.	TRBJ2-1	few	TRBV20-1
TGTGCCACCGGGACGGATTATAATTCACCCCTCCACTTT	CATGTDYNSPLHF	.	TRBJ1-6	once	TRBV15
TGCAGTGCTAGTCCTGATGAAAAACTGTTTTTT	CSASPDEKLFF	.	TRBJ1-4	many	TRBV20-1
TGTGCCAGCAGCCAAGACCCGGGACTAGCGGACGATGCCTCCTACGAGCAGTACTTC	CASSQDPGLADDASYEQYF	TRBD2	TRBJ2-7	.	TRBV4-2
TGCGCCAGCAGCCAAGTAGGGGGTCTCAATGAAAAACTGTTTTTT	CASSQVGGLNEKLFF	.	TRBJ1-4	many	TRBV4-1
TGTGCCAGCAGCTTAATAGAGTGGCCGAGACAGGGTAGGGTCTACGAGCAGTACTTC	CASSLIEWPRQGRVYEQYF	TRBD1	TRBJ2-7	many	TRBV7-9
TGCGCCAGCAGCGAAGCCGGGACAGGTTCCTTCTATGGCTACACCTTC	CASSEAGTGSFYGYTF	TRBD1	TRBJ1-2	.	TRBV4-3
TGTGCCAGCAGTCCTCGGACAGGCCTCTATCAGCCCCAGCATTTT	CASSPRTGLYQPQHF	TRBD1	TRBJ1-5	few	TRBV28
TGTGCCAGCAGCTTTAGGGGGCGCGAAGAGACCCAGTACTTC	CASSFRGREETQYF	TRBD1	TRBJ2-5	many	TRBV7-7
TGTGCCAGCAGCGGGCCCAAGGCGGGAGATGAGCAGTTCTTC	CASSGPKAGDEQFF	TRBD2	TRBJ2-1	many	TRBV9
TGTGCCAGCGGATATAGCGGGACTCCTAATGAGCAGTTCTTC	CASGYSGTPNEQFF	TRBD2	TRBJ2-1	few	TRBV6-1
TGTGCCAGCAGCTTGGGGCCCGTCGACAGGGGCTATGGCTACACCTTC	CASSLGPVDRGYGYTF	TRBD1	TRBJ1-2	.	TRBV5-5
TGCAGCGTTGCTGATGCGGGAGGCTCCTACAATGAGCAGTTCTTC	CSVADAGGSYNEQFF	TRBD2	TRBJ2-1	many	TRBV29-1
TGCTGTGCTGGGAGCTTAAATCGGCAGAGCTCCTACAATGAGCAGTTCTTC	CCAGSLNRQSSYNEQFF	.	TRBJ2-1	once	TRBV20-1
TGTGCCAGCTGCCCGGGGGGGATAGAGACCCAGTACTTC	CASCPGGIETQYF	TRBD2	TRBJ2-5	few	TRBV25-1
TGTGCCAGCAGTTCCGACCGAACAGATACGCAGTATTTT	CASSSDRTDTQYF	.	TRBJ2-3	many	TRBV5-4
TGTGCCAGCAGTTCCGAACAGGGTCTCTCCTACAATGAGCAGTTCTTC	CASSSEQGLSYNEQFF	.	TRBJ2-1	many	TRBV27
TGCGCCAGCAGCTTGTCGGTGGATCCCTCCCTTGAGGGCTACACCTTC	CASSLSVDPSLEGYTF	.	TRBJ1-2	few	TRBV5-1
TGTGCCAGCAGCTTAGCATTGGACCAGGGTACTTCTACGAACACCGGGGAGCTGTTTTTT	CASSLALDQGTSTNTGELFF	.	TRBJ2-2	.	TRBV7-2
TGTGCCAGCAGTCGGGCCCGGGACAGGGACACAGATACGCAGTATTTT	CASSRARDRDTDTQYF	TRBD1	TRBJ2-3	.	TRBV28
TGTGCCAGTCGGAAGGAGACAGATACGCAGTATTTT	CASRKETDTQYF	.	TRBJ2-3	many	TRBV12-3/TRBV12-4